This T cell receptor (beta chain) was sequenced during a study of blood T cell repertoires in COVID-19. Background on the study: Acute and convalescent COVID-19 specimens originated in the United States, Italy and Spain. Sources were T cells, B-cell-depleted T cells, or PBMCs; the material itself was cDNA or gDNA.

Germline lookup yields CDR1 LNHDA and CDR2 SQIVND (reference sequence). The CDR3 has 13 residues. The V end lost 7 bases, the J end lost 1 base, and 10 bases lay between the germline ends. In the authors' methods: Amplifying reference gene primers gave estimates of nucleated cell counts. TCRdb's table, derived via immunoSEQ multiplex PCR, lists solely in-frame clones and lacks some. V and J calls and clone size are as listed in that table; D and trimming were resolved from the DNA. The sample includes some 150,000 clones, 87% of them seen just once. The V and J genes are TRBV19 and TRBJ1-2, with D perhaps matching TRBD1 (5 bases). The specimen was peripheral blood. This receptor was taken from a woman in her sixties who had recovered from COVID-19. The CDR3 bases are TGTGCCAGTAATCAGGGCCTTAACTATGGCTACACCTTC. Translating it yields CASNQGLNYGYTF.